This T cell receptor beta chain was sequenced for a study of somatic mutations in cytotoxic T cells in rheumatoid arthritis. Some clones are missing from TCRdb's copy, which holds only in-frame ones; the method was immunoSEQ multiplex PCR. The sample has about 26,000 clones; over 80% are singletons. V lost 4 bases and J lost 3, with 17 bases in between. This CDR3 has 15 amino acids. Germline CDR1 reads GTSNPN; CDR2 reads SVGIG (reference sequence). Healthy control participants comprised blood donors of median age roughly 60 years (range roughly 20-70), of whom under 65% were female. Sample: CD8+ T cells sorted from blood. This TCR was sampled from a man between 45 and 60 years old in good health. J is TRBJ2-3 and V is TRBV30; TRBD1 or TRBD2 may be the D gene (5 bases each). CDR3 DNA sequence: TGTGCCTGGAACACCGGGGCGTTGTCGACAGATACGCAGTATTTT. Translating it yields CAWNTGALSTDTQYF.